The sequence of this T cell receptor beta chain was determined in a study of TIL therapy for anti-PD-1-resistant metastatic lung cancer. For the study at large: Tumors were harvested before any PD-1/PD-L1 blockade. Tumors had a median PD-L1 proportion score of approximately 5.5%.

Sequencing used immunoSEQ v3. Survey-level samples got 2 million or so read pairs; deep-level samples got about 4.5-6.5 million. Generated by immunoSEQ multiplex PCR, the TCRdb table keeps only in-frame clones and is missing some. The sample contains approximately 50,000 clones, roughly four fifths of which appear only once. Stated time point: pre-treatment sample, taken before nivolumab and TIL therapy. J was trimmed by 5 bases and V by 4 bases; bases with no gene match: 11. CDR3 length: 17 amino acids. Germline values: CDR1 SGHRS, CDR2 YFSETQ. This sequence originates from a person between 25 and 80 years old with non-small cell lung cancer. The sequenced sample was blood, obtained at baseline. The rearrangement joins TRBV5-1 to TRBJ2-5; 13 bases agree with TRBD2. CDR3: CASSEITSGRAGETQYF. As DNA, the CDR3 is TGCGCCAGCAGCGAGATAACTAGCGGGAGGGCCGGGGAGACCCAGTACTTC.